This T cell receptor (beta chain) appears in the sequencing data of a study of blood T cell repertoires in COVID-19. Study information: Samples came from the United States, Italy and Spain, spanning acute and convalescent COVID-19.

The method was immunoSEQ multiplex PCR; TCRdb's version includes in-frame clones alone and lacks a portion of them. The sample consists of around 140,000 clones, around 89% of them appearing once. This CDR3 region has 14 residues. The J gene is TRBJ2-7, the V gene TRBV21-1; the D call TRBD2 from the table was never checked on the DNA. TRBV21-1 is marked as a pseudogene. The TCR comes from a middle-aged man with acute or convalescent COVID-19. Specimen: peripheral blood. DNA of the CDR3: TGTGCCAGCAGCAGCGGAAATGGCGAAAGCGAGCAGTACTTC. The encoded protein is CASSSGNGESEQYF.